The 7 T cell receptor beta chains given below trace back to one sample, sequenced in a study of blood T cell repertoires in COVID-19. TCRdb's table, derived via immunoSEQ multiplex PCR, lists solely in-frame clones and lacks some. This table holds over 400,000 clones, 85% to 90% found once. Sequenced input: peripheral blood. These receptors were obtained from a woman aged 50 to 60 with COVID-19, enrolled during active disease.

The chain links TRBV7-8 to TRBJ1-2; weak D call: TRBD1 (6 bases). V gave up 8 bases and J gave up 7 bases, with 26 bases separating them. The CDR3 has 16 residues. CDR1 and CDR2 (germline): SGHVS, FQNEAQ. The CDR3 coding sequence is TGTGCCAGCGGCACAATCCACCGGGACACCTACTTTGGCTACACCTTC. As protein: CASGTIHRDTYFGYTF.

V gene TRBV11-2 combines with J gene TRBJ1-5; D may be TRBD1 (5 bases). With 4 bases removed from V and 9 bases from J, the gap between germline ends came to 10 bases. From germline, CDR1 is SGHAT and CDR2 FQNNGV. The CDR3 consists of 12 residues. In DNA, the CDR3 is TGTGCCAGCAGCTCTCAGGGTGGGCCCCAGCATTTT. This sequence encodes CASSSQGGPQHF.

The DNA for the CDR3 is TGTGCCTGGAGTTGGGGTAGCGACACCGGGGAGCTGTTTTTT. Translating gives CAWSWGSDTGELFF. The rearrangement joins TRBV30 to TRBJ2-2; tentative D call: TRBD2 (5 bases). The CDR3 totals 14 residues. The germline gives CDR1 GTSNPN, CDR2 SVGIG (reference sequence). Trimming cost V 2 bases and J 3 bases, with 10 bases left between them. The variable domain in full, with the rest retrieved from reference TRBV30 and TRBJ2-2, is SQTIHQWPATLVQPVGSPLSLECTVEGTSNPNLYWYRQAAGRGLQLLFYSVGIGQISSEVPQNLSASRPQDRQFILSSKKLLLSDSGFYLCAWSWGSDTGELFFGEGSRLTVL.

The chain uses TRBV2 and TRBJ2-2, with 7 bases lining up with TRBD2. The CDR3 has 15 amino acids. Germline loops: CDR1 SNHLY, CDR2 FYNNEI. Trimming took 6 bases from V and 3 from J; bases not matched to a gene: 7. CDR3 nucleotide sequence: TGTGCCAGCAGAGATCCGGGGGGATACACCGGGGAGCTGTTTTTT. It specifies CASRDPGGYTGELFF.

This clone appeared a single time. The chain's CDR3 is CASSITGDRSGNTIYF. CDR3 coding DNA: TGTGCCAGTAGTATCACAGGGGACCGATCTGGAAACACCATATATTTT. The chain links TRBV19 to TRBJ1-3; TRBD1 matches at 7 bases. V lost 3 bases to trimming and J lost 1 base; unmatched junction nucleotides: 6. The germline gives CDR1 LNHDA, CDR2 SQIVND (reference sequence). This CDR3 is built from 16 residues.

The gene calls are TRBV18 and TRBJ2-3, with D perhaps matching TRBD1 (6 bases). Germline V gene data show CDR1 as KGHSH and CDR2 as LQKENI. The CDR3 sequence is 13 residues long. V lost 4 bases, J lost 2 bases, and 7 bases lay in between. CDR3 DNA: TGTGCCAGCTCACGGACAGCCACAGATACGCAGTATTTT. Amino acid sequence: CASSRTATDTQYF.

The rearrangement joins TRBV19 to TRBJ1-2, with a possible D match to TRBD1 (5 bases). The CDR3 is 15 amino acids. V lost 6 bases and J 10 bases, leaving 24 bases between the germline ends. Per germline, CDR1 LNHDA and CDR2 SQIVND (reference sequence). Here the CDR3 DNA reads TGTGCCAGTAGGATGGGGGGAACTACGGGTCCGGACTACACCTTC. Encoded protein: CASRMGGTTGPDYTF.